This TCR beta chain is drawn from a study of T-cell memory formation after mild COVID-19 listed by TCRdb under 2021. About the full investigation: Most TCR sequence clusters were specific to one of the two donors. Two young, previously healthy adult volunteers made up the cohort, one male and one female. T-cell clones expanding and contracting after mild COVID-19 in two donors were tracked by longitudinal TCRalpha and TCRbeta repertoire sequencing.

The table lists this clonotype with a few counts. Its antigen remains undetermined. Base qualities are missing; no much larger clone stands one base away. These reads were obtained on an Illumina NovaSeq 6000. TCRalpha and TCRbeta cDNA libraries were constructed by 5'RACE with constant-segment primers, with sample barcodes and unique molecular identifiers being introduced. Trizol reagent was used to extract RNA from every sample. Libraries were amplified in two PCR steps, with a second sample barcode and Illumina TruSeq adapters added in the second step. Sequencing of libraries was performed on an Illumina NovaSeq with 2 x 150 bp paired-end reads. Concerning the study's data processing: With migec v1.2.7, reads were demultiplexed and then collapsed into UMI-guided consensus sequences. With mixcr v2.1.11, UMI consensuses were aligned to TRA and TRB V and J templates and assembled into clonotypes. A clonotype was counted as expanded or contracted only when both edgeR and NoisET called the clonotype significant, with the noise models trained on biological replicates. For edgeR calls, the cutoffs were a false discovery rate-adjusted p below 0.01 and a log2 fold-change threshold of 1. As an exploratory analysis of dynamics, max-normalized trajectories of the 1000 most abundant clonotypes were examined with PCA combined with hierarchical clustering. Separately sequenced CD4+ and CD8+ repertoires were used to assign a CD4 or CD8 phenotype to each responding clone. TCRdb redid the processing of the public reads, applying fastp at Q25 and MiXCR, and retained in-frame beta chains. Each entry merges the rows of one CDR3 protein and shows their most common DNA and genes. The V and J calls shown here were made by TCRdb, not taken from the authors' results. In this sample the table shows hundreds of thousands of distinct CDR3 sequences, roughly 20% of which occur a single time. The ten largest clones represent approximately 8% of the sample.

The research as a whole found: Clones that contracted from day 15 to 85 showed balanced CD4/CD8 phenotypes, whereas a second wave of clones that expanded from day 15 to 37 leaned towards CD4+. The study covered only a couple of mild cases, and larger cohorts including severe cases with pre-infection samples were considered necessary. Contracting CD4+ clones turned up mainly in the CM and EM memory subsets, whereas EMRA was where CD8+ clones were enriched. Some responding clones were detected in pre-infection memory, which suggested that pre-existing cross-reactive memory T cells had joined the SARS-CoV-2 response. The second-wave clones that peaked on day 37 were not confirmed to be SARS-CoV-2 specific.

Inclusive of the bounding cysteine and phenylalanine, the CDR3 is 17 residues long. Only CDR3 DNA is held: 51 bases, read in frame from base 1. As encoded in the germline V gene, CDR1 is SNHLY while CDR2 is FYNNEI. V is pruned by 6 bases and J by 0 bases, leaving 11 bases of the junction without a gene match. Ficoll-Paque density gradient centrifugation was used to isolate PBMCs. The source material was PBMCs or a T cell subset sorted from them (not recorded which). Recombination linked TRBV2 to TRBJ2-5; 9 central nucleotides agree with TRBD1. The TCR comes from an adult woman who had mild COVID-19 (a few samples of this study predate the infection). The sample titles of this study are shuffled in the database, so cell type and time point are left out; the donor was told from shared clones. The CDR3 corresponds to CASSLVDGTGYQETQYF. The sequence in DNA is TGTGCCAGCAGCTTAGTGGACGGGACAGGGTACCAAGAGACCCAGTACTTC.